This TCR beta chain is drawn from a study of patients and donors after allogeneic stem cell transplantation. This clonotype showed up just a few times. Germline values: CDR1 SGHRS, CDR2 YFSETQ. The CDR3 runs to 15 residues. V shed 4 bases, J shed 1 base, and the junction held 6 bases outside the gene matches. Each CDR3 protein gets one entry after TCRdb re-called the RT-PCR reads with MiXCR. The sample records 70,000 or so distinct CDR3 sequences, 26% being singletons. This TCR was sampled from a human donor who was either an allogeneic HSCT recipient or a stem cell or donor lymphocyte infusion donor (not recorded which). It is not recorded whose cells these are; they may come from a transplant donor. This chain links TRBV5-1 with TRBJ1-1, with 8 bases lining up with TRBD1. The sequenced sample was blood, either unsorted or a sorted T cell fraction (not recorded which). For the CDR3, the DNA is TGCGCCAGCAGCACCGGACAGGGACCGAACACTGAAGCTTTCTTT. Translation gives CASSTGQGPNTEAFF.